A selection of T cell receptor beta chains follows, all from one sample in a study of shared clonotypes between healthy human individuals. Data came from immunoSEQ multiplex PCR; TCRdb stores just in-frame clones and leaves some out. Of about 980,000 clones in the sample, more than 75% were seen once. The material sequenced was memory CD4+ T cells sorted from blood. Receptor source: a man aged 18 to 30 in good health. The conserved cysteine and the conserved F or W are not part of the CDR3 here.

V gene	J gene	CDR3 length	CDR3 protein
TRBV6-5	TRBJ1-2	12	ASSKAGGNYGYT
TRBV30	TRBJ1-5	12	AWSVSVSNQPQH
TRBV6-6	TRBJ2-7	13	ASSYDGGSSYEQY
TRBV2	TRBJ2-4	11	ASNRVERNIQY
TRBV11-2	TRBJ2-2	14	ASRQQGPSLAGELF
TRBV18	TRBJ1-4	12	ASSPKRLNEKLF
TRBV19	TRBJ1-6	19	ASTSLGARTGTGMYNSPLH
TRBV7-9	TRBJ1-2	11	ASSSAGGHGYT
TRBV10-1	TRBJ1-1	12	ASGTGGRLRRAF
TRBV5-1	TRBJ2-3	13	ASSRGGSSTDTQY
TRBV18	TRBJ2-7	12	ASSPGTRGGRQY
TRBV11-2	TRBJ2-1	15	ASSTHLAGSSYNEQF
TRBV7-2	TRBJ2-3	12	ASSLARVGDTQY
TRBV5-1	TRBJ2-5	12	ASSLDSRGETQY
TRBV14	TRBJ2-5	15	ASSQRVRGTGIETQY
TRBV19	TRBJ2-1	13	ASTGGQGTYNEQF